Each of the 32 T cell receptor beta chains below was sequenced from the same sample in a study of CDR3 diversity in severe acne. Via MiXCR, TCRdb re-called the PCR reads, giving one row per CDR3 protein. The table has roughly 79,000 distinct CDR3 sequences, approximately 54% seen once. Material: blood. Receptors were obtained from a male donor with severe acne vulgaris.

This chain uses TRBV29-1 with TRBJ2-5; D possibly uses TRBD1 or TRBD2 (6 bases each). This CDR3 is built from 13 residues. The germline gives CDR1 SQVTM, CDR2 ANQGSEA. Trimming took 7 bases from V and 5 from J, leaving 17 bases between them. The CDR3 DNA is TGCAGCGCGGGGGAGACAGGTTCGGAGACCCAGTACTTC. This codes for CSAGETGSETQYF.

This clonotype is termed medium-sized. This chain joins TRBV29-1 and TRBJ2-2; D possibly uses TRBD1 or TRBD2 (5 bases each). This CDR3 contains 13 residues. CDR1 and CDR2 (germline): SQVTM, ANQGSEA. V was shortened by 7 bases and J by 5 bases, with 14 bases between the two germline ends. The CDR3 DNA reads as TGCAGCGGTGGGACCCTGGGAACCGGGGAGCTGTTTTTT. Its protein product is CSGGTLGTGELFF.

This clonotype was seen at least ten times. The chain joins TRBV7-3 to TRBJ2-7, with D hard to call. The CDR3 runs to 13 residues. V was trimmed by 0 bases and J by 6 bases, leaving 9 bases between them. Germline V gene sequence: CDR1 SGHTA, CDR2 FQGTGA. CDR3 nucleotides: TGTGCCAGCAGCTTAACAGGGATGGGCGAGCAGTACTTC. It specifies CASSLTGMGEQYF.

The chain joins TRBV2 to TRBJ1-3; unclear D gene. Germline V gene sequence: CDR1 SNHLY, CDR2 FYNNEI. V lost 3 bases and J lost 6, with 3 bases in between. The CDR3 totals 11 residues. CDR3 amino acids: CASSDLNTIYF. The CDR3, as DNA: TGTGCCAGCAGTGACCTAAACACCATATATTTT.

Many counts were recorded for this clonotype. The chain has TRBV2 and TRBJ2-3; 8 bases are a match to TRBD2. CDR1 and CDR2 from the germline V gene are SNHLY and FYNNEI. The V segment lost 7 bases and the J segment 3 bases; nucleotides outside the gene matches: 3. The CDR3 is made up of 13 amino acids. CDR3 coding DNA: TGTGCCAGCAAGACTAGCGTTACAGATACGCAGTATTTT. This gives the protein CASKTSVTDTQYF. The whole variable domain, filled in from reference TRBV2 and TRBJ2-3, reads EPEVTQTPSHQVTQMGQEVILRCVPISNHLYFYWYRQILGQKVEFLVSFYNNEISEKSEIFDDQFSVERPDGSNFTLKIRSTKLEDSAMYFCASKTSVTDTQYFGPGTRLTVL.

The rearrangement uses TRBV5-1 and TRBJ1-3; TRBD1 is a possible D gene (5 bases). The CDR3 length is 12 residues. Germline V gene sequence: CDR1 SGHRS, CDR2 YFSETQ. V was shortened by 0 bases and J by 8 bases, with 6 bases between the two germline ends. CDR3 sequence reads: CASSLEGHTIYF. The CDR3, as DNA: TGCGCCAGCAGCTTGGAGGGACACACCATATATTTT.

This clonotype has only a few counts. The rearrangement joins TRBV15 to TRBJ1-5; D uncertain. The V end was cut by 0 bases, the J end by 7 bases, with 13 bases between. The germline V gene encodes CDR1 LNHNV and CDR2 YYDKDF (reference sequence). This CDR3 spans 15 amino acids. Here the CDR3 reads CATSRDGARFQPQHF. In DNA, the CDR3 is TGTGCCACCAGCAGAGACGGCGCGCGTTTCCAGCCCCAGCATTTT.

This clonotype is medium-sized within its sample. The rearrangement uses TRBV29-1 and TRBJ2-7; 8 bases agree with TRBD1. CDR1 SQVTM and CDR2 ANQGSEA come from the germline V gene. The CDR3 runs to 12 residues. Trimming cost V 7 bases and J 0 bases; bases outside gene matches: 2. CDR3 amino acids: CSAGQGSYEQYF. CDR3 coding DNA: TGCAGCGCCGGACAGGGCTCCTACGAGCAGTACTTC.

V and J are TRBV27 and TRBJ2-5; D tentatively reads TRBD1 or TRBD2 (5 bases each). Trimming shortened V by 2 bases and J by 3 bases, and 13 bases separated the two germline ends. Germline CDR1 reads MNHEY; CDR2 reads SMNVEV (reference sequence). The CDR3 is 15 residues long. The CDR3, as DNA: TGTGCCAGCAGTTTACAGGGAGATTTCGAAGAGACCCAGTACTTC. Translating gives CASSLQGDFEETQYF.

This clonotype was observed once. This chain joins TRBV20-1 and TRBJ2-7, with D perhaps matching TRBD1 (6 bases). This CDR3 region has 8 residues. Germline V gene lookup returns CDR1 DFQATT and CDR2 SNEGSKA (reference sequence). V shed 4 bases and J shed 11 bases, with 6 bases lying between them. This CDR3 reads CSAKGEYF. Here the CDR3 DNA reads TGCAGTGCTAAGGGGGAGTACTTC.

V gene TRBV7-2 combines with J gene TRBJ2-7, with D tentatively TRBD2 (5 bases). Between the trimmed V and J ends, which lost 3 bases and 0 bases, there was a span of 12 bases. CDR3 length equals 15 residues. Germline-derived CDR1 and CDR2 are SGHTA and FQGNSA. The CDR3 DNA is TGTGCCAGCAGCTTGTCGGGGTCGAGCTCCTACGAGCAGTACTTC. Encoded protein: CASSLSGSSSYEQYF.

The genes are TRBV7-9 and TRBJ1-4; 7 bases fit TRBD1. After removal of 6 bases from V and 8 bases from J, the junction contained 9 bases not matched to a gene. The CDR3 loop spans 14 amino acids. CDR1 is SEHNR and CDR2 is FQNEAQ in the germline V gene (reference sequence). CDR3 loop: CASRPRQGWEKLFF. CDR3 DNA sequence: TGTGCCAGCAGACCCAGACAGGGTTGGGAAAAACTGTTTTTT. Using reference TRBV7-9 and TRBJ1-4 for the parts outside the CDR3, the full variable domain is DTGVSQNPRHKITKRGQNVTFRCDPISEHNRLYWYRQTLGQGPEFLTYFQNEAQLEKSRLLSDRFSAERPKGSFSTLEIQRTEQGDSAMYLCASRPRQGWEKLFFGSGTQLSVL.

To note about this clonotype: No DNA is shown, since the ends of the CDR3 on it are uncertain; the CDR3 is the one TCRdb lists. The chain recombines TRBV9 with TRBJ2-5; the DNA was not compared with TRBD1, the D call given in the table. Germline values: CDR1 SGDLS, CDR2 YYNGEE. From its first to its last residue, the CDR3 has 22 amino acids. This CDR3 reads CASSVQGTNYEKLFFGSGTQYF.

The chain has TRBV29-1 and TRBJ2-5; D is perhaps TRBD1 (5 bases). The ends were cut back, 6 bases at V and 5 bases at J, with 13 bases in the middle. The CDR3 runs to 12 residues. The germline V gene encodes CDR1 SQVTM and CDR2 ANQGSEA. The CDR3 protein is CSVLGPGETQYF. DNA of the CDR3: TGCAGCGTCTTAGGACCAGGGGAGACCCAGTACTTC.

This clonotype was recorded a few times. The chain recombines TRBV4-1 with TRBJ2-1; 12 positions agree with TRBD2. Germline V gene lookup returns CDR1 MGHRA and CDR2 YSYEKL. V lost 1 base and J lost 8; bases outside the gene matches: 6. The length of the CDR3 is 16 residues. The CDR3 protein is CASSQATSGRDHEQFF. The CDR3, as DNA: TGCGCCAGCAGCCAAGCGACTAGCGGGAGAGACCATGAGCAGTTCTTC.

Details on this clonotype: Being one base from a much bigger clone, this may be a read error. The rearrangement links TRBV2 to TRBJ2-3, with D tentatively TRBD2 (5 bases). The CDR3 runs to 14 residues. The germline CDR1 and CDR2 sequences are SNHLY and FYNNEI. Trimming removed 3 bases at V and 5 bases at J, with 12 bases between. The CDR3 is CASSESSHIDTQYF. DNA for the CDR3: TGTGCCAGCAGTGAGTCTAGCCACATAGATACGCAGTATTTT.

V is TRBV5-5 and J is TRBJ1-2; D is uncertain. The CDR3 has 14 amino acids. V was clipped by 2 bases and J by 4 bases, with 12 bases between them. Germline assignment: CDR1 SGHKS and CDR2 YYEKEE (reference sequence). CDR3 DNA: TGTGCCAGCAGCTTAGACGGCGGATCCTATGGCTACACCTTC. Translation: CASSLDGGSYGYTF.

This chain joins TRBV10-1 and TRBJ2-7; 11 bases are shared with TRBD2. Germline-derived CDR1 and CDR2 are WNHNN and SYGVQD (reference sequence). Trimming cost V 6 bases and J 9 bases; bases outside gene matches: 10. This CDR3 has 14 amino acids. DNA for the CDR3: TGCGCCAGCAGACTAACTAGCGGGAGAAGTGGGCAGTACTTC. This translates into CASRLTSGRSGQYF.

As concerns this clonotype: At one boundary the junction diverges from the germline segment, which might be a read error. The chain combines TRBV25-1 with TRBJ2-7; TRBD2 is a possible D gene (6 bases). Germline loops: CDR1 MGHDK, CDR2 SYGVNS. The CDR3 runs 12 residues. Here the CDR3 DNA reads TGTGCCACCAGTGAGGAGGGGTACGAGCAGTACTTC. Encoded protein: CATSEEGYEQYF.

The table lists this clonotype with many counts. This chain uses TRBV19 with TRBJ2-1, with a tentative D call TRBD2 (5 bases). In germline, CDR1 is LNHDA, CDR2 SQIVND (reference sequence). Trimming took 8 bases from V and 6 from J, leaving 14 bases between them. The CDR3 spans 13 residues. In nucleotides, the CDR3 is TGTGCCAGTTTGGACTTAACGGGCAATGAGCAGTTCTTC. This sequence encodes CASLDLTGNEQFF.

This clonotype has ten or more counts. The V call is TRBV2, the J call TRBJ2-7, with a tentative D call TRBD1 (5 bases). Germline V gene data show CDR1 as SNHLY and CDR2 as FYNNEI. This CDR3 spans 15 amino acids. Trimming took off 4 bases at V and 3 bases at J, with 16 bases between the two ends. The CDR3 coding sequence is TGTGCCAGCAGTGTAATCGCAGGGTTTTTCTACGAGCAGTACTTC. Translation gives CASSVIAGFFYEQYF.

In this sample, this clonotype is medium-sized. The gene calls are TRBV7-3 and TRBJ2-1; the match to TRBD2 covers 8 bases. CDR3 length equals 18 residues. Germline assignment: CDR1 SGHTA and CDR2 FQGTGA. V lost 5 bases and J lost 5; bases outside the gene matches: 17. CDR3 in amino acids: CASSEEFRTSGKNNEQFF. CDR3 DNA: TGTGCCAGCAGCGAGGAGTTCCGTACTAGCGGCAAGAACAATGAGCAGTTCTTC.

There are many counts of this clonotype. The CDR3 is CATSVHGNTGELFF. As DNA, the CDR3 is TGTGCCACCAGTGTCCACGGAAACACCGGGGAGCTGTTTTTT. This chain uses TRBV24-1 with TRBJ2-2; D call uncertain. CDR1 and CDR2 (germline): KGHDR, SFDVKD. The CDR3 runs 14 residues. V gave up 5 bases and J gave up 2 bases, with 8 bases separating them.

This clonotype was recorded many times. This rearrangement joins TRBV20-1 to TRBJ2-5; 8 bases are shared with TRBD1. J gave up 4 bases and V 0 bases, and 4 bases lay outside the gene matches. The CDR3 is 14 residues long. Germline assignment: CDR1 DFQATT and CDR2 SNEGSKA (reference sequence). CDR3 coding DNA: TGCAGTGCTAGAGATAGGACAGGGAGAGAGACCCAGTACTTC. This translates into CSARDRTGRETQYF.

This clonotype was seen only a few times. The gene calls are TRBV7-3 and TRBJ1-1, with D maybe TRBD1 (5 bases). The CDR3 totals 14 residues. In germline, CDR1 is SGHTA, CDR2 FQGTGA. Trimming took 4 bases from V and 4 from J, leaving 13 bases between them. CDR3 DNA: TGTGCCAGCAGCTGGAAGGGTCAGGGCACTGAAGCTTTCTTT. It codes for CASSWKGQGTEAFF.

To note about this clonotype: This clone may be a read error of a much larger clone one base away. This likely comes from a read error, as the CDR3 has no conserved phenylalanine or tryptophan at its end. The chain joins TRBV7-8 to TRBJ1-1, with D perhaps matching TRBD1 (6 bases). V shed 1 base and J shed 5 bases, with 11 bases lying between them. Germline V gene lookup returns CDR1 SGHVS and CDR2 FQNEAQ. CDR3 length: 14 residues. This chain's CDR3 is CASSLVEGVTEAFL. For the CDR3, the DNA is TGTGCCAGCAGCTTAGTTGAGGGGGTTACTGAAGCTTTCTTA.

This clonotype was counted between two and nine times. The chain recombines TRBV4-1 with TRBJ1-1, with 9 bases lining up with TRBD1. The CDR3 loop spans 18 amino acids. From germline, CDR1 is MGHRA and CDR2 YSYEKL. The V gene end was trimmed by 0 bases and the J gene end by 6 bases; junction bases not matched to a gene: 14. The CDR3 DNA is TGCGCCAGCAGCCAAGACCCGCCCTATGGGACAGGGATTGCTGAAGCTTTCTTT. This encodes CASSQDPPYGTGIAEAFF.

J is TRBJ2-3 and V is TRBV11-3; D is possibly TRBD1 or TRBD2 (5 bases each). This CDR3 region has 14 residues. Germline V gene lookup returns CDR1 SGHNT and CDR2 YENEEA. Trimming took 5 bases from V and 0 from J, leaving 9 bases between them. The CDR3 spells CASSEGRSTDTQYF. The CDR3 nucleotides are TGTGCCAGCAGCGAGGGGCGGAGCACAGATACGCAGTATTTT.

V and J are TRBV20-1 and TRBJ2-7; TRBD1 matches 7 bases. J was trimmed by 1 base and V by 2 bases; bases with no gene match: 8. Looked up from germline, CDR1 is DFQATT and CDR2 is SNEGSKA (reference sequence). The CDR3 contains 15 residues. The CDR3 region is CSARSRDSASYEQYF. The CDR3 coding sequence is TGCAGTGCTAGATCCCGGGACAGTGCGTCCTACGAGCAGTACTTC.

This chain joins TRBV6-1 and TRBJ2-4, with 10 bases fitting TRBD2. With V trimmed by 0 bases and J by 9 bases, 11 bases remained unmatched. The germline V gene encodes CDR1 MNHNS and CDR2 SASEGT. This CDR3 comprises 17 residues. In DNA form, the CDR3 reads TGTGCCAGCAGTGAAGCTCCAACGGGACTAGCGTATGGCATTCAGTACTTC. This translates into CASSEAPTGLAYGIQYF.

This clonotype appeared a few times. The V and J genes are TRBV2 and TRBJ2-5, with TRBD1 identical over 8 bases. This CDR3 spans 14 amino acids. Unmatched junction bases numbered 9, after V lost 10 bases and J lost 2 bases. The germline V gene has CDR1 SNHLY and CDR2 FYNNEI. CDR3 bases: TGTGCCATCGATCCGGGACAGGCACAAGAGACCCAGTACTTC. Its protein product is CAIDPGQAQETQYF.

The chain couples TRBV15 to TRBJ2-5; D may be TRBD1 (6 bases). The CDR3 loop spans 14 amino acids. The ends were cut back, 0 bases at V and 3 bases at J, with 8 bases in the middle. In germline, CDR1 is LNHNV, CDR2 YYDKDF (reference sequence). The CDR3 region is CATSREAGEETQYF. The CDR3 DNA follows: TGTGCCACCAGCAGAGAGGCAGGGGAAGAGACCCAGTACTTC.